The 29 T cell receptor beta chains below were found in one sample sequenced in a study of blood T cell repertoires in COVID-19. TCRdb's copy holds only in-frame clones and misses some; the assay was immunoSEQ multiplex PCR. Of about 180,000 clones in the sample, about 81% were seen once. The sequenced sample was peripheral blood. All receptors derive from a woman of 80 years or more with COVID-19, enrolled during active disease.

The V call is TRBV10-3, the J call TRBJ2-2; 7 bases are a match to TRBD2. The J segment lost 0 bases and the V segment lost 8 bases, leaving 0 bases of the junction unmatched. This CDR3 region has 13 residues. From germline, CDR1 is ENHRY and CDR2 SYGVKD. In DNA form, the CDR3 reads TGTGCCATCGGGGGGGCGAACACCGGGGAGCTGTTTTTT. This sequence encodes CAIGGANTGELFF.

This clone has more than one count but fewer than ten. The chain uses TRBV2 and TRBJ2-7; 8 bases match TRBD2. Germline CDR1 SNHLY, CDR2 FYNNEI. This CDR3 spans 13 amino acids. With V trimmed by 7 bases and J by 2 bases, 4 bases remained unmatched. This CDR3 reads CASTLAEAYEQYF. CDR3 DNA: TGTGCCAGCACACTAGCGGAGGCCTACGAGCAGTACTTC.

The CDR3 loop is CASRQGAPTEAFF. The CDR3 DNA reads as TGTGCCAGCAGACAGGGGGCGCCCACTGAAGCTTTCTTT. J is TRBJ1-1 and V is TRBV2, with 9 bases that match TRBD1. This CDR3 is 13 amino acids long. From germline, CDR1 is SNHLY and CDR2 FYNNEI. V gave up 6 bases and J gave up 4 bases; unmatched junction bases: 3.

This chain joins TRBV7-6 and TRBJ1-1; D remains ambiguous. V lost 5 bases and J lost 3, with 16 bases in between. There are 15 residues in the CDR3. CDR1 and CDR2 from the germline V gene are SGHVS and FNYEAQ. The CDR3 nucleotides read TGTGCCAGCAGCCCAAGCGGACGGTGGTACACTGAAGCTTTCTTT. Translating gives CASSPSGRWYTEAFF.

The J gene is TRBJ1-2, the V gene TRBV3-1 (or the pseudogene TRBV3-2); D is ambiguous. Trimming removed 1 base at V and 8 bases at J, with 20 bases between. The V gene's germline CDR1 is LGHDT and CDR2 YNNKEL (reference sequence). The CDR3 runs 16 residues. The CDR3 sequence is CASSQAAAGSHQGYTF. CDR3 DNA sequence: TGTGCCAGCAGCCAAGCCGCCGCCGGGTCTCATCAGGGCTACACCTTC.

The chain employs TRBV21-1 and TRBJ2-3; no check of the table's D call, TRBD2, against the DNA was made. TRBV21-1 is reported as a pseudogene. The CDR3 consists of 13 residues. CDR3 loop: CASSKGEADTQYF. In DNA, the CDR3 is TGTGCCAGCAGCAAAGGGGAGGCAGATACGCAGTATTTT.

A few counts support this clone. This chain connects TRBV6-1 to TRBJ1-3, with D unclear. CDR1 is MNHNS, CDR2 SASEGT, per germline. Between the trimmed V and J ends, which lost 2 bases and 7 bases, there was a span of 12 bases. The CDR3 is made up of 14 amino acids. CDR3 sequence: CASSETDGINTIYF. The CDR3 nucleotides are TGTGCCAGCAGTGAAACTGACGGGATCAACACCATATATTTT.

The gene calls are TRBV10-3 and TRBJ1-2, with TRBD1 identical over 11 bases. The CDR3 is 12 amino acids. With 10 bases clipped from V and 7 bases from J, the junction kept 5 bases outside the gene matches. The germline CDR1 and CDR2 sequences are ENHRY and SYGVKD. The CDR3 spells CATTDRGLGYTF. The CDR3 bases are TGTGCCACTACGGACAGGGGGCTTGGCTACACCTTC.

The chain links TRBV11-2 to TRBJ1-1, with D possibly TRBD1 on 5 matching bases. Germline CDR1 is SGHAT and CDR2 is FQNNGV. Between the trimmed V and J ends, which lost 2 bases and 0 bases, there was a span of 13 bases. This CDR3 has 16 residues. The CDR3 here is CASSLWGELLNTEAFF. In DNA form, the CDR3 reads TGTGCCAGCAGCTTATGGGGCGAGCTCCTGAACACTGAAGCTTTCTTT.

The rearrangement uses TRBV7-9 and TRBJ1-4, with 7 bases lining up with TRBD1. This CDR3 is 16 amino acids long. V dropped 5 bases and J dropped 4; count of bases not matched to a gene: 10. Germline-derived CDR1 and CDR2 are SEHNR and FQNEAQ (reference sequence). DNA of the CDR3: TGTGCCAGCAGCCCACAGGGGAGCGGGTTTAATGAAAAACTGTTTTTT. Translating gives CASSPQGSGFNEKLFF. Using reference TRBV7-9 and TRBJ1-4 for the parts outside the CDR3, the full variable domain is DTGVSQNPRHKITKRGQNVTFRCDPISEHNRLYWYRQTLGQGPEFLTYFQNEAQLEKSRLLSDRFSAERPKGSFSTLEIQRTEQGDSAMYLCASSPQGSGFNEKLFFGSGTQLSVL.

The chain recombines TRBV6-2 or TRBV6-3 with TRBJ2-5; 10 bases agree with TRBD2. V dropped 7 bases and J dropped 4; count of bases not matched to a gene: 9. Looked up from germline, CDR1 is MNHEY and CDR2 is SVGEGT. This CDR3 spans 15 amino acids. CDR3 region: CASNPTSGLVETQYF. In nucleotides, the CDR3 is TGTGCCAGCAACCCGACTAGCGGGTTGGTAGAGACCCAGTACTTC.

This clone showed up just a few times. This chain joins TRBV9 and TRBJ2-1; 7 nucleotides line up with TRBD2. V shed 3 bases and J 5 bases; nucleotides not matched to a gene: 14. The CDR3 contains 17 residues. Germline loops: CDR1 SGDLS, CDR2 YYNGEE. CDR3 protein: CASSAPKRPSGDNEQFF. DNA of the CDR3: TGTGCCAGCAGCGCTCCTAAGAGGCCCAGCGGGGACAATGAGCAGTTCTTC. Full variable domain (missing parts from reference TRBV9 and TRBJ2-1): DSGVTQTPKHLITATGQRVTLRCSPRSGDLSVYWYQQSLDQGLQFLIQYYNGEERAKGNILERFSAQQFPDLHSELNLSSLELGDSALYFCASSAPKRPSGDNEQFFGPGTRLTVL.

Comment on this clone: The junction and the germline gene differ at one end; a read error may be behind it. The rearrangement joins TRBV3-1 (or the pseudogene TRBV3-2) to TRBJ2-5; the match to TRBD2 covers 9 bases. From germline, CDR1 is LGHDT and CDR2 YNNKEL (reference sequence). CDR3 size: 15 residues. CDR3 DNA: TGTGCCAGCCGCCAGAGAGCGGGGGGACAGGAGACCCAGTACTTC. This translates into CASRQRAGGQETQYF.

V usage is TRBV7-2 and J usage is TRBJ2-7; 9 bases map to TRBD2. The CDR3 has 16 amino acids. Unmatched junction bases numbered 5, after V lost 0 bases and J lost 2 bases. Germline loops: CDR1 SGHTA, CDR2 FQGNSA. The CDR3 here is CASSLAGIAGAYEQYF. CDR3 DNA sequence: TGTGCCAGCAGCTTAGCGGGAATAGCGGGGGCCTACGAGCAGTACTTC.

The chain carries TRBV12-3 or TRBV12-4 and TRBJ1-1; possibly TRBD1 for D (6 bases). Deletions cut 1 base from V and 6 bases from J, with 9 bases between. This CDR3 contains 13 residues. The CDR3, as DNA: TGTGCCAGCAGTTTAGTTTCAGGGGCTGAAGCTTTCTTT. It yields the protein CASSLVSGAEAFF.

This chain connects TRBV2 to TRBJ2-7; 8 bases are shared with TRBD1. V shed 6 bases and J 5 bases; nucleotides not matched to a gene: 9. This CDR3 is built from 14 residues. Germline CDR1 SNHLY, CDR2 FYNNEI. The CDR3 nucleotides are TGTGCCAGCAGCTCCCAGGGGGCTGTAGACGAGCAGTACTTC. This sequence encodes CASSSQGAVDEQYF.

V usage is TRBV19 and J usage is TRBJ1-2, with D hard to call. The CDR3 loop spans 13 amino acids. Germline CDR1 reads LNHDA; CDR2 reads SQIVND (reference sequence). V dropped 4 bases and J dropped 5 bases, with 11 bases sitting between them. Here the CDR3 DNA reads TGTGCCAGTAGTAGTGCGAGGAAATATGGCTACACCTTC. Its translation: CASSSARKYGYTF.

The chain combines TRBV4-3 with TRBJ1-1; D is unresolved. This CDR3 has 16 amino acids. V lost 10 bases and J 1 base, leaving 22 bases between the germline ends. CDR1 LGHNA and CDR2 YSLEER come from the germline V gene. CDR3 amino acids: CAIPLPGRERNTEAFF. As DNA, the CDR3 is TGCGCCATCCCACTACCCGGGCGGGAAAGGAACACTGAAGCTTTCTTT.

This clone was seen a single time. The rearrangement joins TRBV29-1 to TRBJ1-2; D may be TRBD1 (5 bases). The CDR3 covers 12 residues. The V gene lost 3 bases and the J gene lost 6 bases, with 11 bases spanning the gap. CDR1 SQVTM and CDR2 ANQGSEA come from the germline V gene. The CDR3 sequence: CSVEGGNDGYTF. CDR3 nucleotide sequence: TGCAGCGTTGAGGGGGGAAACGATGGCTACACCTTC. Looking up the rest from reference TRBV29-1 and TRBJ1-2 gives the full variable domain: SAVISQKPSRDICQRGTSLTIQCQVDSQVTMMFWYRQQPGQSLTLIATANQGSEATYESGFVIDKFPISRPNLTFSTLTVSNMSPEDSSIYLCSVEGGNDGYTFGSGTRLTVV.

The V and J genes are TRBV5-5 and TRBJ2-5; D perhaps matches TRBD1 (6 bases). V lost 0 bases to trimming and J lost 8 bases, with 17 bases between them. The CDR3 covers 15 residues. The germline V gene has CDR1 SGHKS and CDR2 YYEKEE (reference sequence). CDR3 amino acids: CASSLGARGIFTQYF. In DNA form, the CDR3 reads TGTGCCAGCAGCTTGGGAGCCAGGGGAATTTTCACCCAGTACTTC.

The chain joins TRBV5-4 to TRBJ2-7; the D gene is possibly TRBD1 (6 bases). There are 14 residues in the CDR3. CDR1 and CDR2 from the germline V gene are SGHNT and YYREEE (reference sequence). V lost 4 bases to trimming and J lost 2 bases, with 13 bases between them. The CDR3 is CASSLRDKPYEQYF. The CDR3 nucleotides are TGTGCCAGCAGCCTCAGGGACAAACCCTACGAGCAGTACTTC.

The chain has TRBV27 and TRBJ1-1, with 7 bases fitting TRBD1. This CDR3 is 13 amino acids long. J gave up 10 bases and V 5 bases, and 10 bases lay outside the gene matches. Per the germline V gene, CDR1 is MNHEY and CDR2 is SMNVEV (reference sequence). The CDR3 sequence is CASSPRQGDGAFF. The CDR3 DNA follows: TGTGCCAGCAGTCCACGACAGGGAGATGGAGCTTTCTTT.

This clone was picked up many times. The CDR3 spells CASSLSLAASTDTQYF. The CDR3 nucleotides read TGTGCCAGCAGTTTATCCCTAGCTGCAAGCACAGATACGCAGTATTTT. The V gene is TRBV28, the J gene TRBJ2-3, with D perhaps matching TRBD2 (5 bases). From germline, CDR1 is MDHEN and CDR2 SYDVKM. V dropped 1 base and J dropped 0 bases, with 11 bases sitting between them. The CDR3 spans 16 residues.

This chain links TRBV2 with TRBJ2-1, with 10 bases matching TRBD1. J lost 10 bases, V lost 5 bases, and 8 bases had no gene match. The germline V gene has CDR1 SNHLY and CDR2 FYNNEI. The CDR3 is made up of 14 amino acids. The CDR3 spells CASSSGQGGEEQFF. In DNA form, the CDR3 reads TGTGCCAGCAGTTCTGGACAGGGGGGGGAGGAGCAGTTCTTC. The full variable domain, with the rest looked up from reference TRBV2 and TRBJ2-1, is EPEVTQTPSHQVTQMGQEVILRCVPISNHLYFYWYRQILGQKVEFLVSFYNNEISEKSEIFDDQFSVERPDGSNFTLKIRSTKLEDSAMYFCASSSGQGGEEQFFGPGTRLTVL.

This clone was found a few times. The CDR3 reads CASSLGPGTGKTF. The CDR3 bases are TGTGCCAGCAGTTTGGGGCCCGGGACAGGGAAGACCTTC. This chain links TRBV12-3 or TRBV12-4 with TRBJ1-2, with TRBD1 matching over 9 bases. This CDR3 comprises 13 residues. V shed 3 bases, J shed 14 bases, and the junction held 10 bases outside the gene matches.

The chain couples TRBV5-4 to TRBJ1-2; 10 nucleotides agree with TRBD1. With V trimmed by 4 bases and J by 5 bases, 5 bases remained unmatched. The CDR3 loop spans 14 amino acids. CDR1 and CDR2 (germline): SGHNT, YYREEE (reference sequence). The CDR3 nucleotides are TGTGCCAGCAGCCCAAGGGACAGGGGTTATGGCTACACCTTC. It encodes CASSPRDRGYGYTF.

This CDR3 is CASSLGGEEYGKLFF. DNA of the CDR3: TGTGCCAGCAGCCTAGGGGGCGAGGAGTATGGAAAACTGTTTTTT. The gene calls are TRBV4-2 and TRBJ1-4; TRBD1 aligns across 7 bases. This CDR3 has 15 amino acids. V lost 4 bases, J lost 10 bases, and 12 bases stayed unmatched. The germline V gene has CDR1 LGHNA and CDR2 YNFKEQ.

The genes are TRBV6-5 and TRBJ1-1; 9 bases match TRBD1. Trimming cost V 6 bases and J 3 bases; bases outside gene matches: 5. The V gene's germline CDR1 is MNHEY and CDR2 SVGAGI. CDR3 length equals 14 residues. The CDR3 nucleotides are TGTGCCAGCAGAACAGGGGGCGAGGACACTGAAGCTTTCTTT. Its translation is CASRTGGEDTEAFF.

This sequence joins TRBV4-1 and TRBJ1-6, with 9 bases fitting TRBD1. Germline assignment: CDR1 MGHRA and CDR2 YSYEKL. V trimming: 0 bases; J trimming: 7 bases; junction bases outside the gene matches: 4. The CDR3 is made up of 16 amino acids. The CDR3 DNA reads TGCGCCAGCAGCCAAGAAGGGACAGGGAGAAATTCACCCCTCCACTTT. This codes for CASSQEGTGRNSPLHF.